These T cell receptor beta chains were read from a single sample in a study of blood T cell repertoires in COVID-19. The table came from immunoSEQ multiplex PCR; TCRdb's copy has only in-frame clones and leaves some out. The data show 93,000 or so clones, 85% to 90% seen once. The specimen was peripheral blood. These receptors came from a human donor in a cohort sampled during active COVID-19. The CDR3 runs from the conserved cysteine through the conserved F or W. The order of the fields is J gene, V gene, D gene, clone size, CDR3 DNA, CDR3 protein. D genes are given only for firm matches. Expanded clones get a size class; other rows say once, few or many, or leave the size out.

j_gene: TRBJ2-2
v_gene: TRBV30
d_gene: TRBD1
abundance: few
CDR3nt: TGTGCCTGGGGGACAGGGCTTCCCGGGGAGCTGTTTTTT
CDR3aa: CAWGTGLPGELFF

j_gene: TRBJ2-5
v_gene: TRBV5-1
d_gene: -
abundance: -
CDR3nt: TGCGCCAGCAGCCTCAGGGACCAAGAGACCCAGTACTTC
CDR3aa: CASSLRDQETQYF

j_gene: TRBJ1-4
v_gene: TRBV18
d_gene: -
abundance: -
CDR3nt: TGTGCCAGCTCATCAGGAATGGAAGAAAAACTGTTTTTT
CDR3aa: CASSSGMEEKLFF

j_gene: TRBJ2-1
v_gene: TRBV4-1
d_gene: TRBD2
abundance: -
CDR3nt: TGCGCCAGCAGCCAAGATAGGAGCGGGGCCTCCGAGCAGTTCTTC
CDR3aa: CASSQDRSGASEQFF

j_gene: TRBJ1-4
v_gene: TRBV9
d_gene: TRBD1
abundance: -
CDR3nt: TGTGCCAGCAGCGACGGGACAGCAACTAATGAAAAACTGTTTTTT
CDR3aa: CASSDGTATNEKLFF

j_gene: TRBJ2-3
v_gene: TRBV7-8
d_gene: -
abundance: -
CDR3nt: TGTGCCAGCAGCTTAGTATACCGGGACTTTAAACACTACCCTGAGGATACGCAGTATTTT
CDR3aa: CASSLVYRDFKHYPEDTQYF

j_gene: TRBJ1-5
v_gene: TRBV27
d_gene: -
abundance: -
CDR3nt: TGTGCCAGCAGTTTAGGGGAGGGAGGACAGCCCCAGCATTTT
CDR3aa: CASSLGEGGQPQHF

j_gene: TRBJ2-7
v_gene: TRBV7-6
d_gene: TRBD2
abundance: -
CDR3nt: TGTGCCAGCCAGTCCTCGGGGGAAGCGGGGGGGAACTACGAGCAGTACTTC
CDR3aa: CASQSSGEAGGNYEQYF

j_gene: TRBJ2-3
v_gene: TRBV24-1
d_gene: TRBD2
abundance: -
CDR3nt: TGTGCCACCAGTGATTTAGAGCGGGGTCGCACAGATACGCAGTATTTT
CDR3aa: CATSDLERGRTDTQYF

j_gene: TRBJ2-3
v_gene: TRBV5-1
d_gene: -
abundance: -
CDR3nt: TGCGCCAGCAGTCAGGGCGAATTGACAGATACGCAGTATTTT
CDR3aa: CASSQGELTDTQYF

j_gene: TRBJ2-1
v_gene: TRBV10-3
d_gene: -
abundance: -
CDR3nt: TGTGCCATCAGTGAGGGGGGGAGGCCGGCCAATGAGCAGTTCTTC
CDR3aa: CAISEGGRPANEQFF

j_gene: TRBJ1-1
v_gene: TRBV28
d_gene: -
abundance: -
CDR3nt: TGTGCCAGCAGACCTCTAGGCAGTACTGAAGCTTTCTTT
CDR3aa: CASRPLGSTEAFF

j_gene: TRBJ2-3
v_gene: TRBV5-5
d_gene: TRBD2
abundance: -
CDR3nt: TGTGCCAGCAGCCCTGGGGCTAGCGGGAGAATTGATACGCAGTATTTT
CDR3aa: CASSPGASGRIDTQYF

j_gene: TRBJ2-7
v_gene: TRBV27
d_gene: TRBD2
abundance: -
CDR3nt: TGTGCCAGCACGGGACTAGCGGCGCCCTACGAGCAGTACTTC
CDR3aa: CASTGLAAPYEQYF

j_gene: TRBJ2-3
v_gene: TRBV7-3
d_gene: TRBD2
abundance: -
CDR3nt: TGTGCCAGCAGACCTAGCGGGGGGGCTGGGGCAGATACGCAGTATTTT
CDR3aa: CASRPSGGAGADTQYF

j_gene: TRBJ1-2
v_gene: TRBV5-1
d_gene: -
abundance: -
CDR3nt: TGCGCCAGCAGCTTGCAGGGATCGGGCTACACCTTC
CDR3aa: CASSLQGSGYTF

j_gene: TRBJ1-1
v_gene: TRBV5-6
d_gene: -
abundance: -
CDR3nt: TGTGCCAGCAGCTTGAGGACACCGAACACTGAAGCTTTCTTT
CDR3aa: CASSLRTPNTEAFF

j_gene: TRBJ1-5
v_gene: TRBV6-2/TRBV6-3
d_gene: TRBD1
abundance: -
CDR3nt: TGTGCCAGCAGTTACGTCAGGGGGCGTTTGAGCAATCAGCCCCAGCATTTT
CDR3aa: CASSYVRGRLSNQPQHF

j_gene: TRBJ1-1
v_gene: TRBV15
d_gene: -
abundance: -
CDR3nt: TGTGCCACCAGCAGAGACAGGGTGGACACTGAAGCTTTCTTT
CDR3aa: CATSRDRVDTEAFF

j_gene: TRBJ1-1
v_gene: TRBV25-1
d_gene: TRBD1
abundance: -
CDR3nt: TGTGCCAGCAGTCCTTGGACAGGGAACACTGAAGCTTTCTTT
CDR3aa: CASSPWTGNTEAFF

j_gene: TRBJ2-7
v_gene: TRBV10-3
d_gene: TRBD1
abundance: -
CDR3nt: TGTGCCATCAGTGACAGGACAGGGGGCTCCTACGAGCAGTACTTC
CDR3aa: CAISDRTGGSYEQYF

j_gene: TRBJ1-5
v_gene: TRBV3-1/TRBV3-2
d_gene: -
abundance: -
CDR3nt: TGTGCCAGCAGCCAAGGTCAGTCGTCGAGCAATCAGCCCCAGCATTTT
CDR3aa: CASSQGQSSSNQPQHF

j_gene: TRBJ2-5
v_gene: TRBV7-2
d_gene: -
abundance: -
CDR3nt: TGTGCCAGCAGCTTAGGGGGGGCCCAGTACTTC
CDR3aa: CASSLGGAQYF

j_gene: TRBJ2-5
v_gene: TRBV5-1
d_gene: -
abundance: -
CDR3nt: TGCGCCAGCAGCTTGGAATCCAGGGGGACCCAGTACTTC
CDR3aa: CASSLESRGTQYF

j_gene: TRBJ2-7
v_gene: TRBV6-5
d_gene: TRBD1
abundance: -
CDR3nt: TGTGCCAGCAGTGACTCCGGGACAGGGGGCTACGAGCAGTACTTC
CDR3aa: CASSDSGTGGYEQYF

j_gene: TRBJ1-1
v_gene: TRBV3-1/TRBV3-2
d_gene: -
abundance: -
CDR3nt: TGTGCCAGCAGCCAACTTGGCATGAACACTGAAGCTTTCTTT
CDR3aa: CASSQLGMNTEAFF

j_gene: TRBJ1-2
v_gene: TRBV18
d_gene: -
abundance: -
CDR3nt: TGTGCCAGCTCACCCCAAGGGGTTGGCTACACCTTC
CDR3aa: CASSPQGVGYTF

j_gene: TRBJ2-3
v_gene: TRBV28
d_gene: TRBD2
abundance: -
CDR3nt: TGTGCCAGCAGATCTATGTGGGGTGCGGGAGGCTCGACAGATACGCAGTATTTT
CDR3aa: CASRSMWGAGGSTDTQYF

j_gene: TRBJ2-7
v_gene: TRBV19
d_gene: TRBD2
abundance: -
CDR3nt: TGTGCCAGCCGAACTAGCGGGAAAACTTACGAGCAGTACTTC
CDR3aa: CASRTSGKTYEQYF

j_gene: TRBJ2-7
v_gene: TRBV27
d_gene: TRBD2
abundance: few
CDR3nt: TGTGCCAGCAGTTTAAGGCGAACTAGCGGCAGGAACTACGAGCAGTACTTC
CDR3aa: CASSLRRTSGRNYEQYF

j_gene: TRBJ1-6
v_gene: TRBV19
d_gene: -
abundance: -
CDR3nt: TGTGCCAGTAGCTCTTTAGGGCAGGGGCAGAGTTCACCCCTCCACTTT
CDR3aa: CASSSLGQGQSSPLHF

j_gene: TRBJ2-2
v_gene: TRBV11-2
d_gene: TRBD2
abundance: -
CDR3nt: TGTGCCAGCAGCTTAGATGGCGGGGGGGCCGGGGAGCTGTTTTTT
CDR3aa: CASSLDGGGAGELFF

j_gene: TRBJ2-2
v_gene: TRBV14
d_gene: TRBD1
abundance: -
CDR3nt: TGTGCCAGCAGCCAAGATCATGGGACAGGGGAGGCCGGGGAGCTGTTTTTT
CDR3aa: CASSQDHGTGEAGELFF

j_gene: TRBJ2-4
v_gene: TRBV19
d_gene: -
abundance: -
CDR3nt: TGTGCCAGTAGTTGGGGGGAAAACATTCAGTACTTC
CDR3aa: CASSWGENIQYF

j_gene: TRBJ1-4
v_gene: TRBV5-4
d_gene: -
abundance: -
CDR3nt: TGTGCCAGCAGCTTTTGGGGGAGGGAGGATGAAAAACTGTTTTTT
CDR3aa: CASSFWGREDEKLFF

j_gene: TRBJ1-2
v_gene: TRBV2
d_gene: -
abundance: -
CDR3nt: TGTGCCAGCGGGGAGGGGCGCGGGTCTGGCTACACCTTC
CDR3aa: CASGEGRGSGYTF

j_gene: TRBJ2-2
v_gene: TRBV12-5
d_gene: -
abundance: -
CDR3nt: TGTGCTAGTGGTAATGACAAGATGTGGCCCGGGGAGCTGTTTTTT
CDR3aa: CASGNDKMWPGELFF

j_gene: TRBJ2-4
v_gene: TRBV7-2
d_gene: -
abundance: -
CDR3nt: TGTGCCAGCAGCTTAAGGGGTGACAAAAACATTCAGTACTTC
CDR3aa: CASSLRGDKNIQYF

j_gene: TRBJ2-7
v_gene: TRBV18
d_gene: TRBD2
abundance: -
CDR3nt: TGTGCCAGCTCACCATTCGGGAGGGGGTCCGTCGGCGAGCAGTACTTC
CDR3aa: CASSPFGRGSVGEQYF